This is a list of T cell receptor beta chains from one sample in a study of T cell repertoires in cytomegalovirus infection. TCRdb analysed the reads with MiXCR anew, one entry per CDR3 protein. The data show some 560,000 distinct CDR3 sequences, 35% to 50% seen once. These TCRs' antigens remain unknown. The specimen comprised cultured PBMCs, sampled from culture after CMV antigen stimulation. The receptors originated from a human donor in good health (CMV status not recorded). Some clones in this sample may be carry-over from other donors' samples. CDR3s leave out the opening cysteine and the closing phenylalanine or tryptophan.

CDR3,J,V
ASSFGRIRRKNTEAF,TRBJ1-1,TRBV12-3/TRBV12-4
ATHQGRGPYSNQPQH,TRBJ1-5,TRBV7-8
ASSLVGTGGMKTQY,TRBJ2-5,TRBV7-2
ASSLGSRETQY,TRBJ2-5,TRBV12-3/TRBV12-4
ASRVDRAGYEQY,TRBJ2-7,TRBV2
ASRSPANEKLF,TRBJ1-4,TRBV28
ASSESGGGGFYGYT,TRBJ1-2,TRBV6-1
ASGGRENEETQY,TRBJ2-5,TRBV7-6
SAEGQGGGNYGYT,TRBJ1-2,TRBV20-1
AIVARDRYQETQY,TRBJ2-5,TRBV19
ASSWDRVFTGELF,TRBJ2-2,TRBV7-2
ASSTRQGRNEQF,TRBJ2-1,TRBV7-4
ASSQTSGPLHEQF,TRBJ2-1,TRBV27
ASSGSGANVLT,TRBJ2-6,TRBV7-4
SAIGRPFNQPQH,TRBJ1-5,TRBV20-1
SRAAGTTPTDEQY,TRBJ2-7,TRBV20-1
ASSYLVRSPVLAKNIQY,TRBJ2-4,TRBV6-2/TRBV6-3
ASSQNLQGGFGANVLT,TRBJ2-6,TRBV4-2
ASSLERGKLGELF,TRBJ2-2,TRBV7-2
ARTKGHNSPLH,TRBJ1-6,TRBV2
ATSRGGTGNTEAF,TRBJ1-1,TRBV15
ASSFLAGIVEQF,TRBJ2-1,TRBV7-2